This T cell receptor beta chain was recovered during a study of T cell repertoires in cytomegalovirus infection. Study-wide context: CMV infection and matching HLA type were both indicated by public TCR beta signatures.

Germline loops: CDR1 SGHVS, CDR2 FQNEAQ. CDR3 length: 15 amino acids. Trimming took off 3 bases at V and 1 base at J, with 13 bases between the two ends. This clonotype was recorded at least ten times. TCRdb recomputed calls from the reads with MiXCR, one row per CDR3 protein. The table includes almost 500,000 distinct CDR3 sequences, approximately 10% detected once. The clonotype comes from a human donor in good health (CMV status not recorded). Some clones in this sample may be carry-over from other donors' samples. This chain uses TRBV7-8 with TRBJ2-7; D might be TRBD1 (7 bases). Sequencing was performed on PBMCs. CDR3 coding DNA: TGTGCCAGCAGCTTGGAGGGGGCGGTTTCCTACGAGCAGTACTTC. As protein: CASSLEGAVSYEQYF.